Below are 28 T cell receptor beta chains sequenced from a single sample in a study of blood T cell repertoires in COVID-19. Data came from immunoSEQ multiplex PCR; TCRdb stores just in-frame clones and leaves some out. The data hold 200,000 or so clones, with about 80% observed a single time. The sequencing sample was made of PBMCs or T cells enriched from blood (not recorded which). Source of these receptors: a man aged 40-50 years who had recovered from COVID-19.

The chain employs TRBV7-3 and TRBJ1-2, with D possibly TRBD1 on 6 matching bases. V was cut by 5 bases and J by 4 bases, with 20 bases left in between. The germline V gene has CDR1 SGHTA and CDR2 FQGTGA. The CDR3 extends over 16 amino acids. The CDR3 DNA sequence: TGTGCCAGCAGCCCCTCGACAGGAGCTCTTAGCTATGGCTACACCTTC. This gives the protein CASSPSTGALSYGYTF.

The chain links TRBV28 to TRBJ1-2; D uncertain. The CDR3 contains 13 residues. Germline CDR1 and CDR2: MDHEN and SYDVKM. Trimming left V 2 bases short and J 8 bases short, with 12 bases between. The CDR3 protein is CASSLVGDQGYTF. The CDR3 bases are TGTGCCAGCAGTTTAGTCGGGGATCAGGGCTACACCTTC.

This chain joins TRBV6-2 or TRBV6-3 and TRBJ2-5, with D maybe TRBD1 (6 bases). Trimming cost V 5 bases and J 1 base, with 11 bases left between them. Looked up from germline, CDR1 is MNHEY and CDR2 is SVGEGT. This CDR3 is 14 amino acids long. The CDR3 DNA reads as TGTGCCAGCAGTGACGGGACACTCCAAGAGACCCAGTACTTC. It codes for CASSDGTLQETQYF.

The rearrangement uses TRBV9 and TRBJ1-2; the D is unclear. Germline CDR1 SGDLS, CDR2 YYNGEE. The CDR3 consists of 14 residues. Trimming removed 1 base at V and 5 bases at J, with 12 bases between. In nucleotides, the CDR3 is TGTGCCAGCAGCGTACAGGCCAGCGGGTATGGCTACACCTTC. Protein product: CASSVQASGYGYTF.

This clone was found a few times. CDR3 sequence reads: CASSHQQGTPGTEAFF. The CDR3 DNA is TGCGCCAGCAGCCACCAACAGGGGACTCCCGGCACTGAAGCTTTCTTT. The genes are TRBV4-1 and TRBJ1-1; the match to TRBD1 covers 7 bases. In germline, CDR1 is MGHRA, CDR2 YSYEKL. The CDR3 has 16 residues. V was clipped by 3 bases and J by 4 bases; unmatched bases: 11.

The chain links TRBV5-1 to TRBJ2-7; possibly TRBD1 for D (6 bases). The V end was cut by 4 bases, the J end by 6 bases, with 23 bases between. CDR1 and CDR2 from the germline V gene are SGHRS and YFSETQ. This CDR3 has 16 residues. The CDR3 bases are TGCGCCAGCAGCCCCTCAGCGAGCAGGGGAGCTGGCGAGCAGTACTTC. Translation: CASSPSASRGAGEQYF.

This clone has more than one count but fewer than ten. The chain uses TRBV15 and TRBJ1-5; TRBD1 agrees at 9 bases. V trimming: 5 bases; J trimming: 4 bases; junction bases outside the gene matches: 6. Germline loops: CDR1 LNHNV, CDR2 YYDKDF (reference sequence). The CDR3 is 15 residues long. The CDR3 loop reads CATSPRGTGNQPQHF. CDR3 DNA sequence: TGTGCCACCAGCCCTCGAGGGACAGGGAATCAGCCCCAGCATTTT. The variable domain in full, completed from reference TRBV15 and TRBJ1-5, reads DAMVIQNPRYQVTQFGKPVTLSCSQTLNHNVMYWYQQKSSQAPKLLFHYYDKDFNNEADTPDNFQSRRPNTSFCFLDIRSPGLGDTAMYLCATSPRGTGNQPQHFGDGTRLSIL.

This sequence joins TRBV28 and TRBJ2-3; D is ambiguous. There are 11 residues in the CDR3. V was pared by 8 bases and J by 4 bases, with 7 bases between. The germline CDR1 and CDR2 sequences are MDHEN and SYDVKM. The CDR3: CASRSADTQYF. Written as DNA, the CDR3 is TGTGCCAGCCGTTCGGCAGATACGCAGTATTTT.

The CDR3 DNA reads as TGTGCCATCAGTGATGGCACTAGCACCAATGAGCAGTTCTTC. Its protein product is CAISDGTSTNEQFF. The rearrangement joins TRBV10-3 to TRBJ2-1, with D perhaps TRBD2 (6 bases). The V end was cut by 3 bases, the J end by 6 bases, with 12 bases between. The CDR3 has 14 amino acids. The germline gives CDR1 ENHRY, CDR2 SYGVKD.

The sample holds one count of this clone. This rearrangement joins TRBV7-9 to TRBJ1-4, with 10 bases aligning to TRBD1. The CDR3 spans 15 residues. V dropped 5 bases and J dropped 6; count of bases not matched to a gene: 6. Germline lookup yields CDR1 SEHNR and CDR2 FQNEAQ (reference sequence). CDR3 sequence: CASSRSGTGDEKLFF. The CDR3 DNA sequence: TGTGCCAGCAGCCGTTCCGGGACAGGGGATGAAAAACTGTTTTTT.

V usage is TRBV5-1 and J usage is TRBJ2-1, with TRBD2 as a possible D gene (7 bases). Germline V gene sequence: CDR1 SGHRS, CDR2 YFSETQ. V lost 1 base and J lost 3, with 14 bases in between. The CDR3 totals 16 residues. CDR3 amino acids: CASSLRGDIFYNEQFF. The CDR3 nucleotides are TGCGCCAGCAGCTTGCGGGGGGACATATTCTACAATGAGCAGTTCTTC.

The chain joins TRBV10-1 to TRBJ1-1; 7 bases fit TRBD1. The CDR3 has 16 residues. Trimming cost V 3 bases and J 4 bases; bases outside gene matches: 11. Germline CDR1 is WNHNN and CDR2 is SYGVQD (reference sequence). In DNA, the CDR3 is TGCGCCAGCAGTGATACAATTTTAGGGGGCGGCACTGAAGCTTTCTTT. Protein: CASSDTILGGGTEAFF.

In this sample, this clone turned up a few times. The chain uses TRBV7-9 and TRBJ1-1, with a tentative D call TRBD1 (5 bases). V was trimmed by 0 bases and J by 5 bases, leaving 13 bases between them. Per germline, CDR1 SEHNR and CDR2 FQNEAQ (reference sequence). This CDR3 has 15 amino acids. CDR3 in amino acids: CASSLATKGWTEAFF. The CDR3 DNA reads TGTGCCAGCAGCTTAGCGACAAAGGGGTGGACTGAAGCTTTCTTT. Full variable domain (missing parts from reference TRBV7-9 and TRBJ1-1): DTGVSQNPRHKITKRGQNVTFRCDPISEHNRLYWYRQTLGQGPEFLTYFQNEAQLEKSRLLSDRFSAERPKGSFSTLEIQRTEQGDSAMYLCASSLATKGWTEAFFGQGTRLTVV.

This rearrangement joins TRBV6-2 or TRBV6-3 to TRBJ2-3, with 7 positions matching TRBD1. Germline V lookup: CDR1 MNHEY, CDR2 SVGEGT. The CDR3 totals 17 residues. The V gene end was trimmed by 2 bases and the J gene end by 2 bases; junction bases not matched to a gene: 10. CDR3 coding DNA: TGTGCCAGCAGTTACAAGTCGGGACAGCATAACACAGATACGCAGTATTTT. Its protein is CASSYKSGQHNTDTQYF.

CDR3: CASSSPGLDYEQYF. CDR3 nucleotide sequence: TGTGCCAGCAGTTCCCCGGGACTGGACTACGAGCAGTACTTC. The chain links TRBV6-5 to TRBJ2-7; a weak D match, TRBD2 (6 bases). In germline, CDR1 is MNHEY, CDR2 SVGAGI. Between the trimmed V and J ends, which lost 4 bases and 3 bases, there was a span of 13 bases. The CDR3 runs 14 residues.

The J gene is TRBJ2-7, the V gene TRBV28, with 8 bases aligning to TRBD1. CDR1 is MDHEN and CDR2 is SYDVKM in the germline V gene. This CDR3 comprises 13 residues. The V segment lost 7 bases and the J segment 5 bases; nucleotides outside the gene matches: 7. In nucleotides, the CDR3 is TGTGCCAGCAACCAGGGGGCAAGGAACGAGCAGTACTTC. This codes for CASNQGARNEQYF. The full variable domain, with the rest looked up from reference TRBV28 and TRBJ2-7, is DVKVTQSSRYLVKRTGEKVFLECVQDMDHENMFWYRQDPGLGLRLIYFSYDVKMKEKGDIPEGYSVSREKKERFSLILESASTNQTSMYLCASNQGARNEQYFGPGTRLTVT.

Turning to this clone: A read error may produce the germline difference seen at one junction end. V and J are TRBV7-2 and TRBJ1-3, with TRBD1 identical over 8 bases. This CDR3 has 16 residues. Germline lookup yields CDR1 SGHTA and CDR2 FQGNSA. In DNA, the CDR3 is TGTGCCAGCACCTTAAACGCAGGGGGCGCGGGAAACACCATATATTTT. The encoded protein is CASTLNAGGAGNTIYF.

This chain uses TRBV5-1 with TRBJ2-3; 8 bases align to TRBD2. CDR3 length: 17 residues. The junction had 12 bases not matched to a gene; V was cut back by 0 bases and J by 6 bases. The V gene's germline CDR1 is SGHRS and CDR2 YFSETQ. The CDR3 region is CASSLAKRGFPLDTQYF. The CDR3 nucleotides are TGCGCCAGCAGCTTGGCCAAGCGGGGGTTCCCTCTGGATACGCAGTATTTT.

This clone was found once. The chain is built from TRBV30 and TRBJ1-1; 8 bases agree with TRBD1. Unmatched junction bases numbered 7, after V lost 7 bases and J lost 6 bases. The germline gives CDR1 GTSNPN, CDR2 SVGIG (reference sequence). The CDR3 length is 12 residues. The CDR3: CALDRVKAEAFF. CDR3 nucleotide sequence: TGTGCCTTGGACAGGGTTAAGGCTGAAGCTTTCTTT. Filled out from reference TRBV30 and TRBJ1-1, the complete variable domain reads SQTIHQWPATLVQPVGSPLSLECTVEGTSNPNLYWYRQAAGRGLQLLFYSVGIGQISSEVPQNLSASRPQDRQFILSSKKLLLSDSGFYLCALDRVKAEAFFGQGTRLTVV.

The CDR3, as DNA: TGTGCCAGCAGCTTAGAATTATGGGGACAAGTGAACACCGGGGAGCTGTTTTTT. Translation gives CASSLELWGQVNTGELFF. The chain recombines TRBV7-9 with TRBJ2-2; tentative D call: TRBD1 (6 bases). Looked up from germline, CDR1 is SEHNR and CDR2 is FQNEAQ (reference sequence). The CDR3 covers 18 residues. V was shortened by 1 base and J by 1 base, with 16 bases between the two germline ends. The full variable domain, its missing parts supplied by reference TRBV7-9 and TRBJ2-2, is DTGVSQNPRHKITKRGQNVTFRCDPISEHNRLYWYRQTLGQGPEFLTYFQNEAQLEKSRLLSDRFSAERPKGSFSTLEIQRTEQGDSAMYLCASSLELWGQVNTGELFFGEGSRLTVL.

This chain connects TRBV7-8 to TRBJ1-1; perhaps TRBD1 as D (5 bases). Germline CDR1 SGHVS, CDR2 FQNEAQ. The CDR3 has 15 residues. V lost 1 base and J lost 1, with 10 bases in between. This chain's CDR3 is CASSLVSGQNTEAFF. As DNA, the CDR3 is TGTGCCAGCAGCTTAGTATCAGGACAGAACACTGAAGCTTTCTTT.

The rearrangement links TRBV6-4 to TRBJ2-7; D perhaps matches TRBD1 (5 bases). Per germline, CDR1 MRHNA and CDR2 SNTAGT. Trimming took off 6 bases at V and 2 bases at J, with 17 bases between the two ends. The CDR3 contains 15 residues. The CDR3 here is CASSKDPTATYEQYF. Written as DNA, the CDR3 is TGTGCCAGCAGCAAAGATCCGACAGCTACCTACGAGCAGTACTTC.

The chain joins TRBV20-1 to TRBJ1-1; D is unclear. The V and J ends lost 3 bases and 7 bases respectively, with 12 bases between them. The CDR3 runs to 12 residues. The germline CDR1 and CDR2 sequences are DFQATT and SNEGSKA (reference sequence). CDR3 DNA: TGCAGTGCTAGTGACCCAGCGGGTGAAGCTTTCTTT. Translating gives CSASDPAGEAFF.

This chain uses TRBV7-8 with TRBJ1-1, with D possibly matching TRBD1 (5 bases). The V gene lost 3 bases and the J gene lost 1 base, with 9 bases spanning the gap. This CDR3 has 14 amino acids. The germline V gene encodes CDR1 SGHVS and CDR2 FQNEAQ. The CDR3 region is CASSLGGWNTEAFF. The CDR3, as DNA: TGTGCCAGCAGCTTGGGGGGTTGGAACACTGAAGCTTTCTTT.

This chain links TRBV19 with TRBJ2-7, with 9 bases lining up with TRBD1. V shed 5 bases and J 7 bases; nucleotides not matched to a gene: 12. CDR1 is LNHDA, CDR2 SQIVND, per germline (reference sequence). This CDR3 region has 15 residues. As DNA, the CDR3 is TGTGCCAGTAGTGAAACGGGACAGGGCCCGTTAGAGCAGTACTTC. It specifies CASSETGQGPLEQYF. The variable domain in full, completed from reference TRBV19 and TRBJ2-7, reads DGGITQSPKYLFRKEGQNVTLSCEQNLNHDAMYWYRQDPGQGLRLIYYSQIVNDFQKGDIAEGYSVSREKKESFPLTVTSAQKNPTAFYLCASSETGQGPLEQYFGPGTRLTVT.

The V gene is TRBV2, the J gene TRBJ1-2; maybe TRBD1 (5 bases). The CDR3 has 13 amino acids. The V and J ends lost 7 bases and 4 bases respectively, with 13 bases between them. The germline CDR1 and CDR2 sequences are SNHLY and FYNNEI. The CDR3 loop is CASNQGEAYGYTF. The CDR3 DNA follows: TGTGCCAGCAATCAAGGGGAGGCCTATGGCTACACCTTC.

The CDR3 here is CASSQILTGGSTDTQYF. DNA for the CDR3: TGCGCCAGCAGCCAAATCCTGACGGGGGGGTCCACAGATACGCAGTATTTT. The chain combines TRBV4-1 with TRBJ2-3; 8 bases are a match to TRBD2. This CDR3 region has 17 residues. In germline, CDR1 is MGHRA, CDR2 YSYEKL. Germline trimming cut 2 bases from V and 2 bases from J; bases unmatched to any gene: 9.

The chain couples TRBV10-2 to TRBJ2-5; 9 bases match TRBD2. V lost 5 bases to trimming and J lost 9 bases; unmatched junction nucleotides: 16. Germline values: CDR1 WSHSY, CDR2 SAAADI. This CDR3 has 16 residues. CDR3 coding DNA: TGCGCCAGCAGTTCCCCCGGCGGGGGGGGGCCACTGGCCCAGTACTTC. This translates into CASSSPGGGGPLAQYF.